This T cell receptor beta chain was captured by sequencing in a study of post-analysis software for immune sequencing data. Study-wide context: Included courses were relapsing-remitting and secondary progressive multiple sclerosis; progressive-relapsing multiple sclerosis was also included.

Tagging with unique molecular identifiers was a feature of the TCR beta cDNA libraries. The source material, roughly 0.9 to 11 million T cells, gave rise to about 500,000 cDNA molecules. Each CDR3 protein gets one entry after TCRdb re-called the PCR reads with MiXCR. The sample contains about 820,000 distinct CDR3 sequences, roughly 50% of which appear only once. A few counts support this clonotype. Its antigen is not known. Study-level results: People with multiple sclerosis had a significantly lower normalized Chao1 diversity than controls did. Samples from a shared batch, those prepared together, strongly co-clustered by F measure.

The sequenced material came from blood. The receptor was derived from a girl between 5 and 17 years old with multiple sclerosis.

This CDR3 reads CASSEPSVRANVLTF. DNA for the CDR3: TGTGCCAGCAGTGAACCCAGTGTACGGGCCAACGTCCTGACTTTC. The chain joins TRBV6-1 to TRBJ2-6; D remains ambiguous. V was trimmed by 2 bases and J by 5 bases, leaving 10 bases between them. CDR1 is MNHNS, CDR2 SASEGT, per germline. The length of the CDR3 is 15 residues.